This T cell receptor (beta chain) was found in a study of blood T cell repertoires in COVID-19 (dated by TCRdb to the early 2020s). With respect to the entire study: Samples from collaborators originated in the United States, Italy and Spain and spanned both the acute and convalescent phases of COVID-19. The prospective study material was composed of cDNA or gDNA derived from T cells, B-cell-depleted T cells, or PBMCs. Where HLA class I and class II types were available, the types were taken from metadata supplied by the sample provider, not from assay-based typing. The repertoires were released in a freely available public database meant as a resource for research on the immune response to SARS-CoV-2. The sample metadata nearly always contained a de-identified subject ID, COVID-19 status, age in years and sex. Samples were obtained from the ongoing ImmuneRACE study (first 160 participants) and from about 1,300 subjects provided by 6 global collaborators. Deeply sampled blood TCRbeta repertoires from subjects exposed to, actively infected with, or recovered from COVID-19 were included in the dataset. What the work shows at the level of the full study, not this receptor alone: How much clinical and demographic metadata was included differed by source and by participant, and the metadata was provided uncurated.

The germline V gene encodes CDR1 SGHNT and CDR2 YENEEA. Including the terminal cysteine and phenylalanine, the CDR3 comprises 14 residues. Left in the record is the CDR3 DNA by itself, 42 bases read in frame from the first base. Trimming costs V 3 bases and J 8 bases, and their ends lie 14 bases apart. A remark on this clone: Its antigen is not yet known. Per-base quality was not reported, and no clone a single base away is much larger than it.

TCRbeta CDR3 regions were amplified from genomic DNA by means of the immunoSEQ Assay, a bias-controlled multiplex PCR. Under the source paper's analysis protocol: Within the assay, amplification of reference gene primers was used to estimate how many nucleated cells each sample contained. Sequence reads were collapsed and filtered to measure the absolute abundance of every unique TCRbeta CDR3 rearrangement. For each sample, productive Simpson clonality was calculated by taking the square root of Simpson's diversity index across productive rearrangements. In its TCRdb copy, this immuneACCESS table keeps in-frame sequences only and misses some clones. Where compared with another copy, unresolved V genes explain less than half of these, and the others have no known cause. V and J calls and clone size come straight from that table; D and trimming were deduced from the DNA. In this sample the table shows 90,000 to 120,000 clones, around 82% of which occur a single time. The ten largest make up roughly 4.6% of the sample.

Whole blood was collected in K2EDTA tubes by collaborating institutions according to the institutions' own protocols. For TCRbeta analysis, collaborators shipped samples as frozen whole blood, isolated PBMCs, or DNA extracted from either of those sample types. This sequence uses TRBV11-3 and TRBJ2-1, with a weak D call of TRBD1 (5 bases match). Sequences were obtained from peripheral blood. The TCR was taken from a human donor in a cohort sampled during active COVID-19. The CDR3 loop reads CASSLGPQDDEQFF. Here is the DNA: TGTGCCAGCAGCTTGGGGCCGCAGGACGATGAGCAGTTCTTC.